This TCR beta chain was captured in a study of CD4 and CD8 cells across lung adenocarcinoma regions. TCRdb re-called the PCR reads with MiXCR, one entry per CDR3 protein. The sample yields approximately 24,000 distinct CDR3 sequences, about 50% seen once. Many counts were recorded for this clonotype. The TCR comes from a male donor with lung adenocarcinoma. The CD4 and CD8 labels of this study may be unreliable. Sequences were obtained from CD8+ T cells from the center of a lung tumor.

The CDR3 sequence is CASSVQGSVDYTF. The CDR3 DNA sequence: TGCGCCAGCAGCGTCCAGGGGAGTGTAGACTACACCTTC. The J gene is TRBJ1-2, the V gene TRBV5-1, with a tentative D call TRBD1 (6 bases). Germline values: CDR1 SGHRS, CDR2 YFSETQ. This CDR3 has 13 amino acids. V lost 4 bases and J 10 bases, leaving 17 bases between the germline ends.